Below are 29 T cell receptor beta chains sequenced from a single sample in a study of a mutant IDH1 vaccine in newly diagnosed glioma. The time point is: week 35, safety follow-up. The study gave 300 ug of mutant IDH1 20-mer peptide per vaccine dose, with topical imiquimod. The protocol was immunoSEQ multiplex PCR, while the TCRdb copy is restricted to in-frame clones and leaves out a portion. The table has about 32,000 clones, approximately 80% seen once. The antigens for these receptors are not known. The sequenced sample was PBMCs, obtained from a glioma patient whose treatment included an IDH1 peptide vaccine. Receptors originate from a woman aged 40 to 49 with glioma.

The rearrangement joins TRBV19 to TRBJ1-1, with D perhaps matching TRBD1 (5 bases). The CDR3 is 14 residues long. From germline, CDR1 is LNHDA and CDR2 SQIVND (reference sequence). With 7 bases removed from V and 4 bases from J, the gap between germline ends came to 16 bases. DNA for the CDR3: TGTGCCAGTATAGCAGGGATCGGAAGCACTGAAGCTTTCTTT. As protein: CASIAGIGSTEAFF.

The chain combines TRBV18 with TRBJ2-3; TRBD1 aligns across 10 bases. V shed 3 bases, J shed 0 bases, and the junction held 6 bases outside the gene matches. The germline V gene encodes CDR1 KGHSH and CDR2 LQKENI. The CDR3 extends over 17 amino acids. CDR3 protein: CASSPGTGVRSTDTQYF. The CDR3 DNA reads TGTGCCAGCTCACCCGGGACAGGGGTTCGGAGCACAGATACGCAGTATTTT. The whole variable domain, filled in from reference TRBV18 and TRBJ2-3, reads NAGVMQNPRHLVRRRGQEARLRCSPMKGHSHVYWYRQLPEEGLKFMVYLQKENIIDESGMPKERFSAEFPKEGPSILRIQQVVRGDSAAYFCASSPGTGVRSTDTQYFGPGTRLTVL.

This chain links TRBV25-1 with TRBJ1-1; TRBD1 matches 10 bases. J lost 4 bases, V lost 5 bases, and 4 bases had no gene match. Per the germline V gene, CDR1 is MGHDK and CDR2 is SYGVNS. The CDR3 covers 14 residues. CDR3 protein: CASSKGQGSTEAFF. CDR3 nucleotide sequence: TGTGCCAGCAGTAAGGGACAGGGGAGCACTGAAGCTTTCTTT.

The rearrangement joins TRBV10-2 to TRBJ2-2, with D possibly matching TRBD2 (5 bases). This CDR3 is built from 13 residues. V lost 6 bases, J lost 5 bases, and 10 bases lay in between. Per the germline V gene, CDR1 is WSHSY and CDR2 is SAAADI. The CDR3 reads CASRSRGTGELFF. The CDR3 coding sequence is TGCGCCAGCAGGAGTCGAGGGACCGGGGAGCTGTTTTTT.

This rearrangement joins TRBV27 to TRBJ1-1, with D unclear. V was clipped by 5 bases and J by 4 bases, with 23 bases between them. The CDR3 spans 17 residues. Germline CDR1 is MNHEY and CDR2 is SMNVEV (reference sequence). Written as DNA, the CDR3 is TGTGCCAGCAGTCCTCGAGTGCTACCCAGAAGCCCCACTGAAGCTTTCTTT. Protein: CASSPRVLPRSPTEAFF.

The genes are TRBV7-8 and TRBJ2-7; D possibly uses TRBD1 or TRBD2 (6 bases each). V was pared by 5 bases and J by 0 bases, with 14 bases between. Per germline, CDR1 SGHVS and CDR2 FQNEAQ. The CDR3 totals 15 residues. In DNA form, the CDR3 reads TGTGCCAGCAGCCGAGGGGGGACTCTCTCCTACGAGCAGTACTTC. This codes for CASSRGGTLSYEQYF.

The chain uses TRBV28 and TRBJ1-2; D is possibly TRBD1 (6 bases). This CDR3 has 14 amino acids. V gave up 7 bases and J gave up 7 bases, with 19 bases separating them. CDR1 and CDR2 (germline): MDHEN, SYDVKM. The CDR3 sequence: CASTVGRGGSGYTF. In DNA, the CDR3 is TGTGCCAGCACCGTTGGGAGGGGGGGCAGTGGCTACACCTTC.

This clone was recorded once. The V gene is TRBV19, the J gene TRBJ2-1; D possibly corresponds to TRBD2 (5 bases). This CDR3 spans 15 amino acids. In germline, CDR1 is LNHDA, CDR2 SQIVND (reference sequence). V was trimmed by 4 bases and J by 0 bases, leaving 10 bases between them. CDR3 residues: CASSREPSSYNEQFF. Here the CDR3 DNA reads TGTGCCAGTAGTAGGGAGCCGAGCTCCTACAATGAGCAGTTCTTC.

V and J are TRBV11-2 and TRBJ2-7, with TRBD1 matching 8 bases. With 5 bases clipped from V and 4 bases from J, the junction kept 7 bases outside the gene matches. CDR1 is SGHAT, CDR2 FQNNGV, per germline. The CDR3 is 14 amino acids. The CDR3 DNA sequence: TGTGCCAGCAGCCCATCAGGGGGCTGGTACGAGCAGTACTTC. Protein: CASSPSGGWYEQYF.

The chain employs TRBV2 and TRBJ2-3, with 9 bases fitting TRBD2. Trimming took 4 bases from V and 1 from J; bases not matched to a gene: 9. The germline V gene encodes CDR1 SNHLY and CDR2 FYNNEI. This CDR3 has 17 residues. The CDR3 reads CASSGDAGGRGTDTQYF. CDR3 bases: TGTGCCAGCAGTGGAGACGCGGGGGGGCGGGGCACAGATACGCAGTATTTT.

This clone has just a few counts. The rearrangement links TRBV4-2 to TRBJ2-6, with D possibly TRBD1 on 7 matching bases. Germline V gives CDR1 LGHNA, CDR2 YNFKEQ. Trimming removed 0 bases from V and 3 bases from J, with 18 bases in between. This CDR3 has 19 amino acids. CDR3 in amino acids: CASSQEGAEGAIGANVLTF. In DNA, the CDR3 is TGTGCCAGCAGCCAAGAAGGAGCGGAGGGGGCGATTGGGGCCAACGTCCTGACTTTC.

CDR3 in amino acids: CASSLAVAGGQETQYF. DNA for the CDR3: TGCGCCAGCAGCTTGGCGGTAGCGGGGGGCCAAGAGACCCAGTACTTC. The chain couples TRBV5-1 to TRBJ2-5, with TRBD2 matching 10 bases. Germline values: CDR1 SGHRS, CDR2 YFSETQ. V was pared by 0 bases and J by 1 base, with 3 bases of the junction left unmatched. The CDR3 runs to 16 residues. Full variable domain (outside the CDR3, taken from reference TRBV5-1 and TRBJ2-5): KAGVTQTPRYLIKTRGQQVTLSCSPISGHRSVSWYQQTPGQGLQFLFEYFSETQRNKGNFPGRFSGRQFSNSRSEMNVSTLELGDSALYLCASSLAVAGGQETQYFGPGTRLLVL.

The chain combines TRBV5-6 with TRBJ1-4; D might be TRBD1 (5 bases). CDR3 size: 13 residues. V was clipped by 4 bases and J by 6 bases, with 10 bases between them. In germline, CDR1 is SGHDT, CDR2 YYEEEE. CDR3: CASSLGGYEKLFF. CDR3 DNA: TGTGCCAGCAGCCTCGGGGGTTATGAAAAACTGTTTTTT. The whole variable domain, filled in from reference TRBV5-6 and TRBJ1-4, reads DAGVTQSPTHLIKTRGQQVTLRCSPKSGHDTVSWYQQALGQGPQFIFQYYEEEERQRGNFPDRFSGHQFPNYSSELNVNALLLGDSALYLCASSLGGYEKLFFGSGTQLSVL.

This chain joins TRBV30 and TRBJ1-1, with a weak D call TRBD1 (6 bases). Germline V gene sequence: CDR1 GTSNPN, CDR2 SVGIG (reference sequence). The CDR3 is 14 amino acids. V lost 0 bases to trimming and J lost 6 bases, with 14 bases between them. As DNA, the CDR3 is TGTGCCTGGAGTGTATTGGGAAGGGGGGCTGAAGCTTTCTTT. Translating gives CAWSVLGRGAEAFF.

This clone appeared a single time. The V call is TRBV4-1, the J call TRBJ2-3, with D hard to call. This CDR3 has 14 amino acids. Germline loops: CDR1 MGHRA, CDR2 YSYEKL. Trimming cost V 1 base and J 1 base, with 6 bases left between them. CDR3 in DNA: TGCGCCAGCAGCCAAGGCTACCGCACAGATACGCAGTATTTT. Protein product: CASSQGYRTDTQYF.

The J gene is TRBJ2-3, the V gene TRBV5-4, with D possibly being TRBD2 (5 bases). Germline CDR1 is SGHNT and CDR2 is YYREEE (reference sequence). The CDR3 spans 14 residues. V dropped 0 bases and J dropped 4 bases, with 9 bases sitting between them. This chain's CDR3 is CASSLAGIADTQYF. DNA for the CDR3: TGTGCCAGCAGCTTGGCCGGGATTGCAGATACGCAGTATTTT.

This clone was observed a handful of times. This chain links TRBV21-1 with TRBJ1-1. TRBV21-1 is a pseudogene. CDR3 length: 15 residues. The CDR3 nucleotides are TGTGCCAGCAGCAAAAACCAAAAAACAGCGGCTGAAGCTTTCTTT. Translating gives CASSKNQKTAAEAFF.

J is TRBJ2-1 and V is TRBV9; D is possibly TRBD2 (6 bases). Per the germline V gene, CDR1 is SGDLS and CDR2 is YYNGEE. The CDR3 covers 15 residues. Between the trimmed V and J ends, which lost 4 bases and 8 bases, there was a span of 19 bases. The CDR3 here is CASSPDGARGDEQFF. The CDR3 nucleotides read TGTGCCAGCAGCCCAGATGGGGCGCGGGGTGATGAGCAGTTCTTC.

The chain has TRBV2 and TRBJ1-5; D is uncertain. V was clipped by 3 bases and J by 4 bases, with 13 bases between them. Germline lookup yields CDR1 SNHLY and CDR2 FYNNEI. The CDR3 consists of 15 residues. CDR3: CASSEEGFHNQPQHF. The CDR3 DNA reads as TGTGCCAGCAGTGAGGAAGGCTTTCATAATCAGCCCCAGCATTTT.

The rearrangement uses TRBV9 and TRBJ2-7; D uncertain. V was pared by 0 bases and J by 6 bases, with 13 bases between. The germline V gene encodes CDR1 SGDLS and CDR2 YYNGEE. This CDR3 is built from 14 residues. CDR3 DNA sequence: TGTGCCAGCAGCGTAGCTGCTTGGGATCTCGAGCAGTACTTC. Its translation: CASSVAAWDLEQYF.

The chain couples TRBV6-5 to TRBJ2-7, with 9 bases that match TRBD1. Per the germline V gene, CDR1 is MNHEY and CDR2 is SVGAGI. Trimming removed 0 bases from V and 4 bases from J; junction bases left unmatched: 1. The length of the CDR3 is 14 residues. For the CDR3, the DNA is TGTGCCAGCAGTTACTCGACAGGGGGTTACGAGCAGTACTTC. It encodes CASSYSTGGYEQYF.

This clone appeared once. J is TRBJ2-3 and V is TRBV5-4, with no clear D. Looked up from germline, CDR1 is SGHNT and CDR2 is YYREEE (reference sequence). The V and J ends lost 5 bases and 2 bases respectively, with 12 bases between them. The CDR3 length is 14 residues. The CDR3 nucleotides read TGTGCCAGCAGTCCCCCGGGTGTCACAGATACGCAGTATTTT. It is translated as CASSPPGVTDTQYF. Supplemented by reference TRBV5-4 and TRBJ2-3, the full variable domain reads ETGVTQSPTHLIKTRGQQVTLRCSSQSGHNTVSWYQQALGQGPQFIFQYYREEENGRGNFPPRFSGLQFPNYSSELNVNALELDDSALYLCASSPPGVTDTQYFGPGTRLTVL.

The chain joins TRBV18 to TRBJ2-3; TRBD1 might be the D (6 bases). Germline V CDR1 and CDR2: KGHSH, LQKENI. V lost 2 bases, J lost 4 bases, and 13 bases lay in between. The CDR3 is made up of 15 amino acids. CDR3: CASSPAQGRADTQYF. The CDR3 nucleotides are TGTGCCAGCTCACCAGCGCAGGGGCGGGCAGATACGCAGTATTTT.

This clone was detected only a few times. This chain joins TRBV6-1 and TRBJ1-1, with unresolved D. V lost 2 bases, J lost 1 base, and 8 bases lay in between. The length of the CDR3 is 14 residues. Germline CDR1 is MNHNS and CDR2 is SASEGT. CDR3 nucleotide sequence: TGTGCCAGCAGTGAACGCGCCTCGAACACTGAAGCTTTCTTT. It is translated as CASSERASNTEAFF.

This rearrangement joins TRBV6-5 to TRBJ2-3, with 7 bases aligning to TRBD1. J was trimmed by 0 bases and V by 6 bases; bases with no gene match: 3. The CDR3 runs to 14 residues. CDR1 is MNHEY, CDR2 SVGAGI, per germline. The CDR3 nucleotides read TGTGCCAGCAGGCCACAGGGGAGCACAGATACGCAGTATTTT. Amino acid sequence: CASRPQGSTDTQYF.

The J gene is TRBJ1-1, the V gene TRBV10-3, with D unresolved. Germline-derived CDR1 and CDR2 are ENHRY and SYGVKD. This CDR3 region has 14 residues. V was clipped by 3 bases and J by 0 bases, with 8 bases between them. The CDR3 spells CAISDEQMNTEAFF. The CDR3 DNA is TGTGCCATCAGTGACGAACAGATGAACACTGAAGCTTTCTTT.

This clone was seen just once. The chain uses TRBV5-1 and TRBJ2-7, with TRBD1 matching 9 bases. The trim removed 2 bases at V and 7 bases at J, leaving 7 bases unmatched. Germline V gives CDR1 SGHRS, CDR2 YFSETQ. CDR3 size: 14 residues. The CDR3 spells CASSFRDRVREQYF. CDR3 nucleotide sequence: TGCGCCAGCAGCTTCCGGGACAGGGTGAGGGAGCAGTACTTC.

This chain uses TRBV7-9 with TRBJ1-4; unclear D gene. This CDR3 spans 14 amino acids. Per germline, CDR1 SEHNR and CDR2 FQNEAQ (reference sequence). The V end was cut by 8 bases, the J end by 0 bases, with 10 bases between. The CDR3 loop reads CASSAAATNEKLFF. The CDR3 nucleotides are TGTGCCAGCTCTGCGGCTGCAACTAATGAAAAACTGTTTTTT.

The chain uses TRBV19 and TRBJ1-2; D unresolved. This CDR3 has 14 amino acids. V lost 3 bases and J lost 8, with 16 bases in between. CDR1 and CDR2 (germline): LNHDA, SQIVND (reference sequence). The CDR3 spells CASSMTDELGGYTF. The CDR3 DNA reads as TGTGCCAGTAGTATGACCGACGAATTGGGAGGCTACACCTTC.